A selection of T cell receptor beta chains follows, all from one sample in a study of T cell responses to AZD1222 COVID-19 vaccine. Here immunoSEQ multiplex PCR was the method, and the copy in TCRdb shows in-frame clones only, minus some. The sample lists about 180,000 clones, 85% to 90% seen once, with roughly 0.49% in the top ten. The specimen comprised peripheral blood, sampled on day 0 of AZD1222 vaccination. Every receptor here comes from an adult in good health. The CDR3 runs from the conserved cysteine through the conserved F or W. The size of a clone is reported for some rows only, either as once, few or many, or as a class for expanded clones.

J: TRBJ1-4; V: TRBV7-9; size: NA; CDR3: CASSLGAGNEKLFF
J: TRBJ1-2; V: TRBV18; size: NA; CDR3: CASSLGTGRGYTF
J: TRBJ1-6; V: TRBV21-1; size: few; CDR3: CASRQGGDSPLHF
J: TRBJ2-7; V: TRBV6-5; size: NA; CDR3: CASSRQGNSYEQYF
J: TRBJ2-3; V: TRBV5-1; size: NA; CDR3: CASNLGGGAKDTQYF
J: TRBJ2-7; V: TRBV7-2; size: NA; CDR3: CASSLVGQGPYEQYF
J: TRBJ2-1; V: TRBV28; size: NA; CDR3: CASSLRILDRGQNEQFF
J: TRBJ1-2; V: TRBV28; size: once; CDR3: CASSRGGGYTF
J: TRBJ2-1; V: TRBV9; size: NA; CDR3: CASSVVGGGQGGEQFF
J: TRBJ2-1; V: TRBV28; size: NA; CDR3: CATQGVVRQFF